The rows below give T cell receptor beta chains drawn from one sample of a study of blood T cell repertoires in COVID-19. TCRdb's copy holds only in-frame clones and misses some; the assay was immunoSEQ multiplex PCR. The sample has around 67,000 clones, around 90% seen once; the top ten hold more than 15%. Material for sequencing was peripheral blood. These receptors were taken from a woman older than 75 with acute or convalescent COVID-19. CDR3s include the opening cysteine and the closing phenylalanine or tryptophan. The D gene is left open where the match is weak. Expanded clones get a size class; other rows say once, few or many, or leave the size out.

v_call: TRBV4-2; d_call: TRBD2; j_call: TRBJ2-3; clone_size: once; cdr3_nt: TGTGCCAGCAGCCAACTCGGGACTAGCGGGGCATGGAATACGCAGTATTTT; cdr3_aa: CASSQLGTSGAWNTQYF
v_call: TRBV6-2/TRBV6-3; d_call: NA; j_call: TRBJ1-1; clone_size: NA; cdr3_nt: TGTGCCAGCAGCAAACGCCGGGACTCTCGTAGGCTCACTGAAGCTTTCTTT; cdr3_aa: CASSKRRDSRRLTEAFF
v_call: TRBV5-1; d_call: TRBD2; j_call: TRBJ2-1; clone_size: NA; cdr3_nt: TGCGCCAGCAGCCCGGGGACTAGCGGGTACAATGAGCAGTTCTTC; cdr3_aa: CASSPGTSGYNEQFF
v_call: TRBV3-1/TRBV3-2; d_call: NA; j_call: TRBJ1-3; clone_size: NA; cdr3_nt: TGTGCCAGCAGCCAAGAGGGAGCCAGCACCATATATTTT; cdr3_aa: CASSQEGASTIYF
v_call: TRBV6-5; d_call: TRBD2; j_call: TRBJ2-2; clone_size: NA; cdr3_nt: TGTGCCAGCAGTAGGGCGGGGGTCGCTGGTGAGGAGCTGTTTTTT; cdr3_aa: CASSRAGVAGEELFF
v_call: TRBV28; d_call: NA; j_call: TRBJ2-7; clone_size: NA; cdr3_nt: TGTGCCAGCAGTTTAACTGGCAGGGGCGTCGAGCAGTACTTC; cdr3_aa: CASSLTGRGVEQYF
v_call: TRBV19; d_call: NA; j_call: TRBJ1-6; clone_size: NA; cdr3_nt: TGTGCCAGTAGTCTAGGGGCGGGAAATTCACCCCTCCACTTT; cdr3_aa: CASSLGAGNSPLHF
v_call: TRBV7-2; d_call: NA; j_call: TRBJ1-2; clone_size: once; cdr3_nt: TGTGCCAGCACTCCGGGGGGAGAACCCTATGGCTACACCTTC; cdr3_aa: CASTPGGEPYGYTF
v_call: TRBV2; d_call: TRBD1; j_call: TRBJ1-5; clone_size: NA; cdr3_nt: TGTGCCAGCAGCGCAGGGGGCCTTCAGCCCCAGCATTTT; cdr3_aa: CASSAGGLQPQHF
v_call: TRBV11-1; d_call: TRBD1; j_call: TRBJ2-1; clone_size: NA; cdr3_nt: TGTGCCAGCAGCTTAAGGACAGGGGGGAATGAGCAGTTCTTC; cdr3_aa: CASSLRTGGNEQFF
v_call: TRBV5-1; d_call: TRBD1; j_call: TRBJ1-1; clone_size: few; cdr3_nt: TGCGCCAGCAGCTCAACAAATACAGGGGGCACTGAAGCTTTCTTT; cdr3_aa: CASSSTNTGGTEAFF
v_call: TRBV5-1; d_call: TRBD1; j_call: TRBJ2-5; clone_size: NA; cdr3_nt: TGCGCCAGCAGCCCTTCCGGGACAGGGGGTGAGACCCAGTACTTC; cdr3_aa: CASSPSGTGGETQYF
v_call: TRBV6-5; d_call: NA; j_call: TRBJ1-2; clone_size: NA; cdr3_nt: TGTGCCAGCACGCAGAGGGGAGGCTATGGCTACACCTTC; cdr3_aa: CASTQRGGYGYTF
v_call: TRBV7-9; d_call: NA; j_call: TRBJ1-2; clone_size: NA; cdr3_nt: TGTGCCAGCAGCTTAGGACAGGTATTCCATGGCTACACCTTC; cdr3_aa: CASSLGQVFHGYTF
v_call: TRBV30; d_call: NA; j_call: TRBJ1-1; clone_size: NA; cdr3_nt: TGTGCCTGGAGTGTTCAGGAGGGGACTGAAGCTTTCTTT; cdr3_aa: CAWSVQEGTEAFF
v_call: TRBV6-1; d_call: NA; j_call: TRBJ1-6; clone_size: NA; cdr3_nt: TGTGCCAGCAGTGAAGCGAGAGGGTTTGGCACGAGGAATTCACCCCTCCACTTT; cdr3_aa: CASSEARGFGTRNSPLHF
v_call: TRBV27; d_call: TRBD2; j_call: TRBJ2-7; clone_size: few; cdr3_nt: TGTGCCAGCAGTTCTTCTAGCGGGATATTCTCCTACTACGAGCAGTACTTC; cdr3_aa: CASSSSSGIFSYYEQYF
v_call: TRBV6-1; d_call: NA; j_call: TRBJ1-2; clone_size: NA; cdr3_nt: TGTGCCAGCAGTGATTCCAGGGGCAACTATGGCTACACCTTC; cdr3_aa: CASSDSRGNYGYTF
v_call: TRBV10-3; d_call: NA; j_call: TRBJ2-5; clone_size: once; cdr3_nt: TGTGCCATCAGTCAGGGACAAGAGACCCAGTACTTC; cdr3_aa: CAISQGQETQYF
v_call: TRBV6-2/TRBV6-3; d_call: NA; j_call: TRBJ1-6; clone_size: NA; cdr3_nt: TGTGCCAGCAGGCCTACCGGGACAAGAGGTTCACCCCTCCACTTT; cdr3_aa: CASRPTGTRGSPLHF
v_call: TRBV6-6; d_call: TRBD2; j_call: TRBJ2-2; clone_size: NA; cdr3_nt: TGTGCCAGCAGCCGACTAGCGGGAGGGGAGGGAGTCACCGGGGAGCTGTTTTTT; cdr3_aa: CASSRLAGGEGVTGELFF
v_call: TRBV19; d_call: TRBD2; j_call: TRBJ2-1; clone_size: NA; cdr3_nt: TGTGCCAGTAGTACCCGGACTAGCGGGGGGGCGTCCTACAATGAGCAGTTCTTC; cdr3_aa: CASSTRTSGGASYNEQFF
v_call: TRBV3-1/TRBV3-2; d_call: TRBD1; j_call: TRBJ1-2; clone_size: NA; cdr3_nt: TGTGCCAGCAGGTCGGACAGGGGCTCTACTAACTATGGCTACACCTTC; cdr3_aa: CASRSDRGSTNYGYTF
v_call: TRBV15; d_call: TRBD2; j_call: TRBJ2-1; clone_size: NA; cdr3_nt: TGTGCCACCAGCAGACCTCTGGACCCGGGGGGATCCTACAATGAGCAGTTCTTC; cdr3_aa: CATSRPLDPGGSYNEQFF
v_call: TRBV9; d_call: TRBD2; j_call: TRBJ2-7; clone_size: NA; cdr3_nt: TGTGCCAGCAGCGTAGAAATAGCGGGAAACTACGAGCAGTACTTC; cdr3_aa: CASSVEIAGNYEQYF
v_call: TRBV9; d_call: TRBD1; j_call: TRBJ2-1; clone_size: NA; cdr3_nt: TGTGCCAGCAGCGTAGTCGCAGGGGGCGATGAGCAGTTCTTC; cdr3_aa: CASSVVAGGDEQFF
v_call: TRBV10-3; d_call: TRBD2; j_call: TRBJ2-4; clone_size: NA; cdr3_nt: TGTGCCATCAGCGATAGCGGGGGGGCCCCAAACATTCAGTACTTC; cdr3_aa: CAISDSGGAPNIQYF
v_call: TRBV18; d_call: NA; j_call: TRBJ1-3; clone_size: NA; cdr3_nt: TGTGCCAGCTCACCAAATTTAGACCTCGGGAACACCATATATTTT; cdr3_aa: CASSPNLDLGNTIYF
v_call: TRBV18; d_call: NA; j_call: TRBJ2-2; clone_size: few; cdr3_nt: TGTGCCAGCTCTTTTCCAGGGCCCGCAGGCGGGGAGCTGTTTTTT; cdr3_aa: CASSFPGPAGGELFF